This T cell receptor (beta chain) was documented in a study of shared clonotypes between healthy human individuals. Points from the study as a whole: Owing to a small donor count, the genetic and exposure-history diversity represented was limited.

This CDR3 is built from 13 residues. Deletions cut 2 bases from V and 8 bases from J, with 12 bases between. Germline CDR1 and CDR2: SGHTA and FQGNSA. This clone was recorded only once. The antigen remains unidentified. Repertoires were generated with immunoSEQ multiplex PCR, while TCRdb's copy carries only in-frame clones and drops some. The table lists 600,000 to 800,000 clones, 72% of them singletons, with under 2% in the top ten. This rearrangement joins TRBV7-2 to TRBJ1-2; D remains ambiguous. The sequence was collected from a young woman in good health. What was sequenced was memory CD4+ T cells sorted from blood. Stated subset: CD45RA-negative fraction. The CDR3 protein is CASSLPGAHGYTF. The CDR3 region has the DNA TGTGCCAGCAGCTTACCGGGTGCCCACGGCTACACCTTC. Full variable domain (rest looked up from reference TRBV7-2 and TRBJ1-2): GAGVSQSPSNKVTEKGKDVELRCDPISGHTALYWYRQSLGQGLEFLIYFQGNSAPDKSGLPSDRFSAERTGGSVSTLTIQRTQQEDSAVYLCASSLPGAHGYTFGSGTRLTVV.